The next 21 T cell receptor gamma chains were all read from a single sample in a study of gamma-delta T cells after stem cell transplantation. TCRdb redid clone calling on the RT-PCR reads using CATT. Of thousands of gamma-chain clones listed, around 5% are singletons. Sequencing used gamma-delta T cells. These receptors were taken from a human donor. It is not recorded whose cells these are; they may come from a transplant donor.

This clone has a handful of counts. A single base separates this from a much larger clone, so it may be a read error. This same CDR3 is encoded by further DNA sequences in the sample. The V and J genes are TRGV9 and TRGJP. The V gene's germline CDR1 is GITISATS and CDR2 ISYDGTV (reference sequence). CDR3 length: 16 amino acids. The CDR3 protein is CALWDTQELGKKIKVF. The CDR3 region has the DNA TGTGCCTTGTGGGATACTCAAGAGTTAGGCAAAAAAATCAAGGTATTT.

This clone was counted a few times. The gene calls are TRGV4 and TRGJ1 or TRGJ2. The V segment lost 0 bases and the J segment 1 base; nucleotides outside the gene matches: 0. Per the germline V gene, CDR1 is EGSTGY and CDR2 is YDSYTSSV. The CDR3 has 13 residues. This CDR3 reads CATWDGNYYKKLF. The CDR3 DNA sequence: TGTGCCACCTGGGATGGGAATTATTATAAGAAACTCTTT.

There are a few counts of this clone. The chain is built from TRGV9 and TRGJP2. Germline V lookup: CDR1 GITISATS, CDR2 ISYDGTV (reference sequence). With 0 bases clipped from V and 1 base from J, the junction kept 8 bases outside the gene matches. The CDR3 runs to 17 residues. The CDR3 sequence: CALWEVQGSSSDWIKTF. For the CDR3, the DNA is TGTGCCTTGTGGGAGGTGCAGGGATCTAGTAGTGATTGGATCAAGACGTTT.

By share of the sample, this clone is medium-sized (0.01 to 0.1%). The rearrangement joins TRGV3 to TRGJ1 or TRGJ2. CDR1 is VTNTFY, CDR2 YDVSTARD, per germline (reference sequence). Germline trimming cut 0 bases from V and 13 bases from J; bases unmatched to any gene: 9. The CDR3 has 12 residues. In DNA form, the CDR3 reads TGTGCCACCTGGGACAGGCTCAAGCCCAAACTCTTT. This sequence encodes CATWDRLKPKLF.

In this sample, this clone turned up a few times. The chain links TRGV9 to TRGJP. This CDR3 contains 16 residues. Unmatched junction bases numbered 6, after V lost 4 bases and J lost 6 bases. CDR1 GITISATS and CDR2 ISYDGTV come from the germline V gene (reference sequence). CDR3 loop: CALWERAELGKKIKVF. In DNA, the CDR3 is TGTGCCTTGTGGGAAAGGGCAGAGTTGGGCAAAAAAATCAAGGTATTT.

There are a few counts of this clone. Other nucleotide sequences in the sample specify the same CDR3. The chain uses TRGV9 and TRGJP. There are 15 residues in the CDR3. Germline V gene lookup returns CDR1 GITISATS and CDR2 ISYDGTV (reference sequence). V shed 12 bases, J shed 10 bases, and the junction held 15 bases outside the gene matches. CDR3 DNA: TGTGCCCTGTACGGTGGAGGCTTGGGCAAAAAAATCAAGGTATTT. It specifies CALYGGGLGKKIKVF.

This clone was detected a few times. A read error is the likely source, as a far larger clone sits one nucleotide away. The rearrangement joins TRGV9 to TRGJP2. Germline values: CDR1 GITISATS, CDR2 ISYDGTV (reference sequence). The CDR3 runs to 15 residues. DNA of the CDR3: TGTACCTTGTGGGAGGTGAGGGTTAGTGATTGGATCAAGACGTTT. It specifies CTLWEVRVSDWIKTF.

This clone was detected a few times. Other DNA variants within this sample encode the same CDR3. V and J are TRGV9 and TRGJP. Germline CDR1 is GITISATS and CDR2 is ISYDGTV (reference sequence). CDR3 size: 15 residues. V lost 1 base and J lost 11; bases outside the gene matches: 5. The CDR3 loop is CALWEVALGKKIKVF. For the CDR3, the DNA is TGTGCCTTGTGGGAGGTTGCGCTGGGCAAAAAAATCAAGGTATTT.

For this clone: An end of the junction differs from the germline gene, which may be a read error. Other DNA sequences of this sample code for an identical CDR3. The V gene is TRGV9, the J gene TRGJP. CDR1 and CDR2 (germline): GITISATS, ISYDGTV (reference sequence). The CDR3 is 16 residues long. The CDR3: CALWEVEELGKKIKVF. CDR3 coding DNA: TGTGCCTTGTGGGAGGTAGAGGAGTTGGGCAAAAAAATCAAGGTGTTT.

This chain links TRGV9 with TRGJP. The length of the CDR3 is 17 residues. Germline-derived CDR1 and CDR2 are GITISATS and ISYDGTV (reference sequence). The V segment lost 2 bases and the J segment 4 bases; nucleotides outside the gene matches: 5. CDR3 sequence (DNA): TGTGCCTTGTGGGAGGCCTCACAAGAGTTGGGCAAAAAAATCAAGGTATTT. Residues: CALWEASQELGKKIKVF.

This clone was found a few times. This chain links TRGV9 with TRGJP. From germline, CDR1 is GITISATS and CDR2 ISYDGTV (reference sequence). Trimming took 2 bases from V and 6 from J; bases not matched to a gene: 7. The CDR3 is made up of 17 amino acids. The chain's CDR3 is CALWEGAGELGKKIKVF. In DNA, the CDR3 is TGTGCCTTGTGGGAGGGGGCCGGAGAGTTGGGCAAAAAAATCAAGGTATTT.

The chain recombines TRGV8 with TRGJP2. This CDR3 has 14 residues. V dropped 2 bases and J dropped 6; count of bases not matched to a gene: 6. The germline V gene has CDR1 VENAVY and CDR2 YDSYNSRV. CDR3 nucleotide sequence: TGTGCCACCTGGGATAACGAGGGTGATTGGATCAAGACGTTT. Its translation is CATWDNEGDWIKTF.

The V gene is TRGV9, the J gene TRGJ1 or TRGJ2. Germline trimming cut 4 bases from V and 3 bases from J; bases unmatched to any gene: 12. The CDR3 consists of 15 residues. Germline assignment: CDR1 GITISATS and CDR2 ISYDGTV (reference sequence). The CDR3 spells CALWDLTRGYYKKLF. The DNA for the CDR3 is TGTGCCTTGTGGGACCTAACCCGGGGTTATTATAAGAAACTCTTT.

This clone is medium-sized by share. V is TRGV9 and J is TRGJ1 or TRGJ2. V dropped 7 bases and J dropped 0; count of bases not matched to a gene: 3. The CDR3 is 12 residues long. Germline CDR1 is GITISATS and CDR2 is ISYDGTV (reference sequence). CDR3 in amino acids: CALCGNYYKKLF. The CDR3 DNA reads TGTGCCTTGTGTGGGAATTATTATAAGAAACTCTTT.

This clone was observed a few times. V is TRGV9 and J is TRGJP. The germline CDR1 and CDR2 sequences are GITISATS and ISYDGTV (reference sequence). This CDR3 has 19 residues. V dropped 3 bases and J dropped 4; count of bases not matched to a gene: 12. CDR3: CALWEPLGLQELGKKIKVF. The CDR3 coding sequence is TGTGCCTTGTGGGAGCCCCTTGGCCTTCAAGAGTTGGGCAAAAAAATCAAGGTATTT.

Judged by abundance, this clone is medium-sized. In the same sample, other DNA sequences code for this CDR3. This chain joins TRGV9 and TRGJP. V dropped 4 bases and J dropped 4; count of bases not matched to a gene: 4. The germline V gene encodes CDR1 GITISATS and CDR2 ISYDGTV (reference sequence). CDR3 length: 16 amino acids. The CDR3 region is CALWEPQELGKKIKVF. In nucleotides, the CDR3 is TGTGCCTTGTGGGAACCCCAAGAGTTGGGCAAAAAAATCAAGGTATTT.

This clone is medium-sized in the sample. The chain joins TRGV2 to TRGJ1 or TRGJ2. CDR3 length: 14 amino acids. CDR1 and CDR2 from the germline V gene are EGSNGY and YDSYNSKV. Losses at the gene ends were 1 base for V and 0 bases for J; bases not matched to a gene: 3. CDR3 in DNA: TGTGCCACCTGGGACGGCCCGAATTATTATAAGAAACTCTTT. Protein: CATWDGPNYYKKLF.

This clone is classed as medium-sized. V gene TRGV4 combines with J gene TRGJ1 or TRGJ2. CDR3 length: 12 residues. Germline CDR1 reads EGSTGY; CDR2 reads YDSYTSSV. V was pared by 2 bases and J by 5 bases, with 3 bases of the junction left unmatched. CDR3 coding DNA: TGTGCCACCTGGGATGCGGATTATAAGAAACTCTTT. Translating gives CATWDADYKKLF.

This clone was seen a handful of times. V gene TRGV9 combines with J gene TRGJ1 or TRGJ2. V lost 0 bases, J lost 6 bases, and 5 bases stayed unmatched. The CDR3 runs to 13 residues. Germline CDR1 and CDR2: GITISATS and ISYDGTV (reference sequence). CDR3 in amino acids: CALWEVRPYKKLF. Here the CDR3 DNA reads TGTGCCTTGTGGGAGGTGCGACCTTATAAGAAACTCTTT.

This clone was detected only a few times. The chain is built from TRGV9 and TRGJ1 or TRGJ2. The germline V gene has CDR1 GITISATS and CDR2 ISYDGTV (reference sequence). This CDR3 region has 14 residues. The V gene end was trimmed by 0 bases and the J gene end by 3 bases; junction bases not matched to a gene: 5. The CDR3 coding sequence is TGTGCCTTGTGGGAGGTGAGGCCTTATTATAAGAAACTCTTT. Translated, it gives CALWEVRPYYKKLF.

With respect to this clone: Other DNA sequences in this sample translate to the same CDR3. The chain recombines TRGV9 with TRGJ1 or TRGJ2. The CDR3 has 17 amino acids. Germline CDR1 is GITISATS and CDR2 is ISYDGTV (reference sequence). J was trimmed by 3 bases and V by 0 bases; bases with no gene match: 14. CDR3: CALWEVEARGAYYKKLF. Here the CDR3 DNA reads TGTGCCTTGTGGGAGGTGGAAGCAAGAGGGGCTTATTATAAGAAACTCTTT.